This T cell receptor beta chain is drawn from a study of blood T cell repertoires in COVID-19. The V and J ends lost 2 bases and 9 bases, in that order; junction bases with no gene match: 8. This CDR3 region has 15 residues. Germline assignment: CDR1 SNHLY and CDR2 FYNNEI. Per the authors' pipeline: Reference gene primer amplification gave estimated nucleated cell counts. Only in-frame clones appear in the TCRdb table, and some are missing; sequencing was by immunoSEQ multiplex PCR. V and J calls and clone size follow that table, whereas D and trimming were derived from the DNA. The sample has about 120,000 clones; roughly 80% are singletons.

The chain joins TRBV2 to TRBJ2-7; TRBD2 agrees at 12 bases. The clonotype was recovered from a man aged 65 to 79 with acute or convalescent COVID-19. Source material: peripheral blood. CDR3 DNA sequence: TGTGCCAGCAGTGAAAGGCCGACTAGCGGGGGAATGCAGTACTTC. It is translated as CASSERPTSGGMQYF.